The following is a T cell receptor beta chain sequence with its context. Nashville, Tennessee was home to all donors, each a Caucasian adult. This was a deep-level run. Profiled with immunoSEQ multiplex PCR; TCRdb holds only in-frame clones, not every one. The data hold hundreds of thousands of clones, with around 78% observed a single time. The data originate from a study of shared clonotypes between healthy human individuals. CDR3 length equals 14 residues. Germline V gene data show CDR1 as SGHTS and CDR2 as YDEGEE. V was trimmed by 4 bases and J by 4 bases, leaving 11 bases between them. The sequence came from a woman in her thirties or forties in good health. Some clones in this sample may be carry-over from other donors' samples. Sequenced input: PBMCs. This rearrangement joins TRBV5-8 to TRBJ2-2, with a tentative D call TRBD2 (5 bases). The CDR3 reads CASSQTRSTGELFF. The CDR3 DNA is TGTGCCAGCAGCCAAACTAGAAGCACCGGGGAGCTGTTTTTT. Using reference TRBV5-8 and TRBJ2-2 for the parts outside the CDR3, the full variable domain is EAGVTQSPTHLIKTRGQQATLRCSPISGHTSVYWYQQALGLGLQFLLWYDEGEERNRGNFPPRFSGRQFPNYSSELNVNALELEDSALYLCASSQTRSTGELFFGEGSRLTVL.